Listed here is a single TCR beta chain. This entry is derived from a study of blood T cell repertoires in COVID-19. Generated by immunoSEQ multiplex PCR, the TCRdb table keeps only in-frame clones and is missing some. The sample has tens of thousands of clones, approximately 89% seen once. This CDR3 region has 13 residues. Trimming cost V 3 bases and J 4 bases, with 6 bases left between them. Germline V gene sequence: CDR1 SNHLY, CDR2 FYNNEI. The gene calls are TRBV2 and TRBJ1-4; D is undetermined. Sequencing was carried out using peripheral blood. This TCR came from a woman aged 55-69 years with COVID-19, enrolled during active disease. Written as DNA, the CDR3 is TGTGCCAGCAGTGACGGTAATAATGAAAAACTGTTTTTT. This translates into CASSDGNNEKLFF.